The clone carrying this TCR beta chain appeared a single time. Its antigen is unidentified. The sample comes from a study of T cell responses to AZD1222 COVID-19 vaccine. Libraries were prepared by immunoSEQ multiplex PCR; TCRdb keeps only in-frame clonotypes and omits some of them. Of 130,000 to 150,000 clones listed, approximately 90% are singletons. Whole-study results and caveats: Possibly, clonal diversity was underestimated; donors were largely white British and included more females.

CDR1 and CDR2 (germline): MNHEY, SVGAGI. The CDR3 extends over 13 amino acids. Trimming removed 7 bases from V and 4 bases from J, with 10 bases in between. This specimen consisted of peripheral blood, obtained 28 days after the second AZD1222 dose. The V call is TRBV6-5, the J call TRBJ2-2; possible D gene TRBD1, 6 bases. The clonotype comes from an adult who received the AZD1222 COVID-19 vaccine. As DNA, the CDR3 is TGTGCCAGCAAACAGGGCACCACCGGGGAGCTGTTTTTT. Translating it yields CASKQGTTGELFF.